This T cell receptor (beta chain) was recovered during a study of regulatory T cells in long-lasting Graves disease. Study conclusions and caveats: Clonotypes that were public and shared totalled about 2,500 in persistent patients versus 900 to 1,000 in new patients. When disease was persistent, TRBV28, TRBJ1-2 and TRBJ2-5 were the favored segments.

Germline-derived CDR1 and CDR2 are SGHVS and FQNEAQ. This CDR3 is built from 14 residues. The germline V and J ends were trimmed by 5 bases and 0 bases, with 8 bases remaining between them. Time point of the sample: newly diagnosed GD, antithyroid drugs for less than 3 months. PBMC RNA served as the TCR library source. Concerning this clonotype: The antigen is unknown.

The TCR beta library used iRepertoire HTBI primers with Arm-PCR amplification of CDR3. As handled by the study authors: From all samples, identification returned over 13 TRBJ and roughly 65 TRBV segments. TCRdb recomputed calls from the multiplex PCR reads with MiXCR, one row per CDR3 protein. The V and J calls reflect TCRdb's pipeline rather than the authors' work. In the table there are 360,000 or so distinct CDR3 sequences, about 16% of which are singletons. This same sample was also part of a study on T cells in Graves' hyperthyroidism and ophthalmopathy.

The sequenced sample was peripheral blood mononuclear cells (PBMCs), obtained at new diagnosis, from a patient treated with antithyroid drugs. The chain recombines TRBV7-8 with TRBJ1-3; D is ambiguous. This TCR came from a young woman with Graves disease. The CDR3 here is CASSLTNSGNTIYF. Here the CDR3 DNA reads TGTGCCAGCAGCCTTACCAACTCTGGAAACACCATATATTTT.